This paragraph reports one TCR beta chain. Antigen: not known. The data were taken from a study of cytomegalovirus exposure and HLA in healthy donors. Turning to the study itself: Early on, a data release was issued that held roughly 84 million unique TCRs from HLA-typed donors. Study-level findings and limits: An Asian-associated ancestry cluster reportedly showed fewer N-insertions than the roughly 700-donor mean in a later analysis. The authors judged a highly shared variant cluster likely a sequencing artifact. Many donors shared some public TCRs, even though most TCR sequences were rare.

CDR1 is MNHEY and CDR2 is SMNVEV in the germline V gene (reference sequence). V was pared by 8 bases and J by 4 bases, with 8 bases between. The CDR3 sequence is 11 residues long. PCR was performed using 60 Vbeta and 13 Jbeta primers. Data came from immunoSEQ multiplex PCR; TCRdb stores just in-frame clones and leaves some out. The sample includes 150,000 to 200,000 clones, 62% of them seen just once. Input material: PBMCs. V and J are TRBV27 and TRBJ1-2, with D unresolved. This TCR was recovered from a man aged 35 to 55 in good health and CMV-seronegative. CDR3 sequence: CASGRGYGYTF. Here the CDR3 DNA reads TGTGCCAGCGGGCGGGGCTATGGCTACACCTTC.